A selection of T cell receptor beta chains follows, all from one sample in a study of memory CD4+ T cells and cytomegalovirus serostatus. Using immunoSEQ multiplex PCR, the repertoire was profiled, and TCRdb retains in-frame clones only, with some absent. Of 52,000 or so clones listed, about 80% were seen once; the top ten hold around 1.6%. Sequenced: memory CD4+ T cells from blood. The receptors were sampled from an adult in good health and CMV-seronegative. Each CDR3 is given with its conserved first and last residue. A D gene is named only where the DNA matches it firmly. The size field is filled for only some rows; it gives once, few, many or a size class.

TGTGCCAGCAATCCGCGACGGGGCCAGGGGTATTCACCCCTCCACTTT	CASNPRRGQGYSPLHF	16	TRBJ1-6	TRBV7-8	.	.
TGTGCCAGCAGCCGCGGTCCCCTGGGGTCAAAACTGTTTTTT	CASSRGPLGSKLFF	14	TRBJ1-4	TRBV7-2	few	.
TGTGCCACGCTCGACAGTGGGTACTCCTACGAGCAGTACTTC	CATLDSGYSYEQYF	14	TRBJ2-7	TRBV19	.	.
TGTGCCAGCTCACCAGAGGAGACCCAGTACTTC	CASSPEETQYF	11	TRBJ2-5	TRBV18	.	.
TGTGCCAGCAGCAGACAGGGGGCTCGATATAGCAATCAGCCCCAGCATTTT	CASSRQGARYSNQPQHF	17	TRBJ1-5	TRBV7-2	.	TRBD1
TGTGCCAGCAGTTACTCTAGCGACAAAACCTACGAGCAGTACTTC	CASSYSSDKTYEQYF	15	TRBJ2-7	TRBV6-5	.	.
TGTGCCATCAGTGAGGGGAGCACTGAAGCTTTCTTT	CAISEGSTEAFF	12	TRBJ1-1	TRBV10-3	.	.
TGTGCCGTCCAACAGGGGTTCACACCCTATGGCTACACCTTC	CAVQQGFTPYGYTF	14	TRBJ1-2	TRBV28	.	TRBD1
TGTGCCAGCAGGCCCTCGACAGGGGGCGATTCACCCCTCCACTTT	CASRPSTGGDSPLHF	15	TRBJ1-6	TRBV5-4	few	TRBD1
TGTGCCAGTAGTATAGGGAGGACCGGGGAGCTGTTTTTT	CASSIGRTGELFF	13	TRBJ2-2	TRBV19	.	.
TGTGCCAGTAAGATGAACATCCCCAATCAGCCCCAGCATTTT	CASKMNIPNQPQHF	14	TRBJ1-5	TRBV19	.	.
TGTGCCAGCAGAAATACAGCGGGGGGCGGGAATACGCAGTATTTT	CASRNTAGGGNTQYF	15	TRBJ2-3	TRBV7-2	.	TRBD2
TGTGCCAGCAGTCTATCCGCGGCAGGGTTAATGGGCACAGATACGCAGTATTTT	CASSLSAAGLMGTDTQYF	18	TRBJ2-3	TRBV28	.	.
TGTGCCAGCAGCCCGTCTTTTGAAGCTTTCTTT	CASSPSFEAFF	11	TRBJ1-1	TRBV7-9	.	.
TGCGCCAGCAGCCTCCTAGGGGGCCAGCCCACCGGGGAGCTGTTCTTT	CASSLLGGQPTGELFF	16	TRBJ2-2	TRBV4-3	.	TRBD1
TGTGCCAGCAGCCGGACGAGGGACTACGAGCAGTACTTC	CASSRTRDYEQYF	13	TRBJ2-7	TRBV7-2	.	.
TGTGCCAGCACCCCCTCCCAGACCCAGTACTTC	CASTPSQTQYF	11	TRBJ2-5	TRBV7-6	.	.
TGTGCCAGCAGCTTGGAACCTTGGGCAGACTACCTTGGCTACACCTTC	CASSLEPWADYLGYTF	16	TRBJ1-2	TRBV5-5	once	.
TGTGCCAGCAGCTTAGGTTTAGTGTCCGAGCAGTACTTC	CASSLGLVSEQYF	13	TRBJ2-7	TRBV7-9	.	.
TGCAGCGCCATGCTTCACGGGGAAAAGACCCAGTACTTC	CSAMLHGEKTQYF	13	TRBJ2-5	TRBV29-1	.	.
TGTGCCAGCAGCTTGGGCCCCAGTGGGCAAGAGACCCAGTACTTC	CASSLGPSGQETQYF	15	TRBJ2-5	TRBV5-4	.	.
TGTGCCAGCAGTTTGGGGGGGCATGGCTACAATGAGCAGTTCTTC	CASSLGGHGYNEQFF	15	TRBJ2-1	TRBV28	.	.
TGTGCCAGCAAGGGGACAGATAAGTATGGCTACACCTTC	CASKGTDKYGYTF	13	TRBJ1-2	TRBV28	few	TRBD1
TGTGCCTGGGGGAGGGGTCTCAACTATGGCTACACCTTC	CAWGRGLNYGYTF	13	TRBJ1-2	TRBV30	.	.
TGTGCCAGAAGCTTGGTAGTACTGGGCAAGCCCCAGCATTTT	CARSLVVLGKPQHF	14	TRBJ1-5	TRBV5-3	.	.
TGTGCCAGCAGCCGGCCAGCGGGGACCTACAATGAGCAGTTCTTC	CASSRPAGTYNEQFF	15	TRBJ2-1	TRBV5-4	.	TRBD2
TGTGCCAGCAGCTTCGGAGGGGCGAACACCGGGGAGCTGTTTTTT	CASSFGGANTGELFF	15	TRBJ2-2	TRBV11-3	.	.
TGTGCCAGCAGCAGCACAGTTGGCGGCTATAGCACAGATACGCAGTATTTT	CASSSTVGGYSTDTQYF	17	TRBJ2-3	TRBV5-6	.	.
TGTGCCAGCAGTCCCCCGGGGCGCTCTGAAGCTTTCTTT	CASSPPGRSEAFF	13	TRBJ1-1	TRBV28	few	.
TGTGCCAGCAGTTCCTATACCTACGAGCAGTACTTC	CASSSYTYEQYF	12	TRBJ2-7	TRBV27	.	.
TGTGCCAGCAGATACGACAGGGGGAACACTGAAGCTTTCTTT	CASRYDRGNTEAFF	14	TRBJ1-1	TRBV2	.	TRBD1
TGTGCCAGCGAGCTCGACTATGGCTACACCTTC	CASELDYGYTF	11	TRBJ1-2	TRBV7-9	few	.
TGTGCAAGTCGTCCCCCCCTGGGGCGGGGGCAGTACTTC	CASRPPLGRGQYF	13	TRBJ2-7	TRBV12-2	.	.
TGTGCCAGCACACACCGACCGCCGCCTAATGAAAAACTGTTTTTT	CASTHRPPPNEKLFF	15	TRBJ1-4	TRBV28	.	.
TGTGCCAGCTCACCTTACGACAGTAACTACGAGCAGTACTTC	CASSPYDSNYEQYF	14	TRBJ2-7	TRBV18	.	.
TGTGCCACCCCGAGACAGGGCCCTTCGGTGCAGTACTTC	CATPRQGPSVQYF	13	TRBJ2-7	TRBV25-1	.	TRBD1
TGTGCCAGCAGCGTTGGGCACGGCGGGTCCTATGGCTACACCTTC	CASSVGHGGSYGYTF	15	TRBJ1-2	TRBV9	.	.
TGTGCCAGCAGTTCACATGTGGACCCTACCCAGTACTTC	CASSSHVDPTQYF	13	TRBJ2-5	TRBV28	.	.
TGTGCCAGCAGCTTAGCGGCTAGCGGGGGACCCTACAATGAGCAGTTCTTC	CASSLAASGGPYNEQFF	17	TRBJ2-1	TRBV7-2	once	TRBD2
TGCGCCAGCAGCCAAGATCTCGGACAGGGGGCACAAAAGCAGTACTTC	CASSQDLGQGAQKQYF	16	TRBJ2-7	TRBV4-3	.	TRBD1
TGTGCCAGCTCACTAGAACAGGGGAAGAACACTGAAGCTTTCTTT	CASSLEQGKNTEAFF	15	TRBJ1-1	TRBV18	.	TRBD1
TGCGCCAGCAGCGCCACCTCTAGATCCAAGCTGACAGATACGCAGTATTTT	CASSATSRSKLTDTQYF	17	TRBJ2-3	TRBV5-1	.	.
TGTGCCATCAGGCCCAGCGGGAGAGATGAGCAGTTCTTC	CAIRPSGRDEQFF	13	TRBJ2-1	TRBV10-3	.	TRBD2
TGTGCCAGCAGTCAGGGGGCTGGGAATCAGCCCCAGCATTTT	CASSQGAGNQPQHF	14	TRBJ1-5	TRBV6-5	.	TRBD1
TGTGCCAGCAGCCCGGACATAACAAACACCGGGGAGCTGTTTTTT	CASSPDITNTGELFF	15	TRBJ2-2	TRBV11-2	.	.
TGTGCCAGCAGCTTGGCCGGGGGCCGCAATCAGCCCCAGCATTTT	CASSLAGGRNQPQHF	15	TRBJ1-5	TRBV5-6	.	.
TGTGCCAGCAGCTATCTAGGGGCCTACGAGCAGTACTTC	CASSYLGAYEQYF	13	TRBJ2-7	TRBV7-2	once	.
TGTGCCAGTAGTCCGACAGGGGGCCGGGGGGAGACCCAGTACTTC	CASSPTGGRGETQYF	15	TRBJ2-5	TRBV19	.	TRBD1
TGTGCCAGCAGTCACAGGGGGGCCAAAAACATTCAGTACTTC	CASSHRGAKNIQYF	14	TRBJ2-4	TRBV5-6	.	TRBD1
TGTGCCAGCAGTTACCTGGGTCAGCTTGAGGTTTTT	CASSYLGQLEVF	12	TRBJ1-5	TRBV6-5	.	.
TGTGCCAGCAGCGTAGATGGGGGGCTTGGAAACATTCAGTACTTC	CASSVDGGLGNIQYF	15	TRBJ2-4	TRBV9	.	.
TGTGCCAGCAGCCAAGATGGGGGTTGGGTTTCGTCCCAATACGAGCAGTACTTC	CASSQDGGWVSSQYEQYF	18	TRBJ2-7	TRBV14	few	.
TGCGCCAGCAGCTCCGGGACCCAGAGCTCCTACGAGCAGTACTTC	CASSSGTQSSYEQYF	15	TRBJ2-7	TRBV5-1	.	.
TGTGCCAGCAGCCCTCTAAGGGGAAGCGGGAGATCTCGGTCTTACGAGCAGTACTTC	CASSPLRGSGRSRSYEQYF	19	TRBJ2-7	TRBV7-9	.	TRBD2
TGTGCCAGCTCACCGAAACAGGGGGCCTACAATGAGCAGTTCTTC	CASSPKQGAYNEQFF	15	TRBJ2-1	TRBV18	.	TRBD1
TGTGCCAGCAGCGCCCGGTCGGGCGGGAGGTCCTACGAGCAGTACTTC	CASSARSGGRSYEQYF	16	TRBJ2-7	TRBV5-6	.	TRBD2
TGCGCCAGCCGACGAAGTGGCTCCGGGGGCTACACCTTC	CASRRSGSGGYTF	13	TRBJ1-2	TRBV4-1	few	.
TGCGCCAGCAGTGGGGGGCGAGGCACTGAAGCTTTCTTT	CASSGGRGTEAFF	13	TRBJ1-1	TRBV10-2	.	.
TGTGCCAGCGTTAGGGCGGCTAGCGGGAGGGTTTCAATATACAATGAGCAGTTCTTC	CASVRAASGRVSIYNEQFF	19	TRBJ2-1	TRBV28	.	TRBD2
TGTGCCAGCAGCCTCGGAGAGGTTATAAATGAGCAGTTCTTC	CASSLGEVINEQFF	14	TRBJ2-1	TRBV7-8	.	.